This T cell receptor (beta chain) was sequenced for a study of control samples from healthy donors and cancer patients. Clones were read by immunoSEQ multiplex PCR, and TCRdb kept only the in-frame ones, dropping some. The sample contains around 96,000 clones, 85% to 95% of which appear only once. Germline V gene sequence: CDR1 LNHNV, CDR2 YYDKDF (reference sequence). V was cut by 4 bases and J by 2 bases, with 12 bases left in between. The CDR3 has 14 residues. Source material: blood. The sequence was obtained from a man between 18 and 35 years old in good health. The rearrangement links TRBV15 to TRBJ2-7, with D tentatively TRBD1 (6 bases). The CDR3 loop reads CATSTGNRAYEQYF. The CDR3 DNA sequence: TGTGCCACCAGCACCGGTAACAGGGCCTACGAGCAGTACTTC. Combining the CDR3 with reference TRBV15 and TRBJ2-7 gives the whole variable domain DAMVIQNPRYQVTQFGKPVTLSCSQTLNHNVMYWYQQKSSQAPKLLFHYYDKDFNNEADTPDNFQSRRPNTSFCFLDIRSPGLGDTAMYLCATSTGNRAYEQYFGPGTRLTVT.